The 9 T cell receptor beta chains reported below all come from one sample, sequenced in a study of blood T cell repertoires in COVID-19. Repertoires were generated with immunoSEQ multiplex PCR, while TCRdb's copy carries only in-frame clones and drops some. The table lists around 61,000 clones, roughly 91% of them singletons. The sample comprised peripheral blood. The receptors come from a man aged 55 to 70 with acute or convalescent COVID-19.

The chain carries TRBV20-1 and TRBJ2-7; 7 bases align to TRBD2. CDR1 is DFQATT, CDR2 SNEGSKA, per germline (reference sequence). The length of the CDR3 is 12 residues. The junction had 2 bases not matched to a gene; V was cut back by 3 bases and J by 3 bases. The CDR3 reads CSASRDYYEQYF. DNA for the CDR3: TGCAGTGCTAGTCGGGACTACTACGAGCAGTACTTC.

This chain connects TRBV24-1 to TRBJ2-5, with TRBD1 identical over 11 bases. This CDR3 spans 17 amino acids. CDR1 is KGHDR and CDR2 is SFDVKD in the germline V gene. Germline trimming cut 2 bases from V and 2 bases from J; bases unmatched to any gene: 6. CDR3 DNA: TGTGCCACCAGTGATTCGCCGGGACAGGGGGTACAAGAGACCCAGTACTTC. Translating gives CATSDSPGQGVQETQYF.

The V gene is TRBV10-1, the J gene TRBJ2-1; 8 positions agree with TRBD2. The CDR3 sequence is 15 residues long. Looked up from germline, CDR1 is WNHNN and CDR2 is SYGVQD (reference sequence). J was trimmed by 2 bases and V by 3 bases; bases with no gene match: 3. Here the CDR3 DNA reads TGCGCCAGCAGTGACCGGGGGGGACCCTACAATGAGCAGTTCTTC. This codes for CASSDRGGPYNEQFF.

The chain is built from TRBV5-1 and TRBJ2-7; maybe TRBD1 (6 bases). The V end lost 3 bases, the J end lost 5 bases, and 21 bases lay between the germline ends. Germline CDR1 SGHRS, CDR2 YFSETQ. The CDR3 is 16 amino acids. The CDR3 reads CASSSASGTRINEQYF. In nucleotides, the CDR3 is TGCGCCAGCAGCTCAGCCTCCGGGACAAGGATTAACGAGCAGTACTTC.

This clone was observed once. V usage is TRBV6-6 and J usage is TRBJ2-7; a possible D gene is TRBD1 (6 bases). The V and J ends lost 3 bases and 2 bases respectively, with 11 bases between them. In germline, CDR1 is MNHNY, CDR2 SVGAGI (reference sequence). This CDR3 spans 14 amino acids. The CDR3 region is CASSYSQGTYEQYF. CDR3 DNA sequence: TGTGCCAGCAGTTATTCACAGGGAACCTACGAGCAGTACTTC.

J is TRBJ2-3 and V is TRBV9; 7 bases are shared with TRBD2. Trimming cost V 6 bases and J 2 bases; bases outside gene matches: 12. CDR1 is SGDLS, CDR2 YYNGEE, per germline. The CDR3 extends over 16 amino acids. Written as DNA, the CDR3 is TGTGCCAGCACCCCACTTGGCGGGGGATTCACAGATACGCAGTATTTT. Encoded protein: CASTPLGGGFTDTQYF.

V usage is TRBV30 and J usage is TRBJ2-6; 7 bases are shared with TRBD1. J lost 2 bases, V lost 3 bases, and 10 bases had no gene match. The CDR3 sequence is 17 residues long. Germline CDR1 and CDR2: GTSNPN and SVGIG (reference sequence). CDR3 DNA sequence: TGTGCCTGGAGCGGAAGGGGGCGAGATGCTGGGGCCAACGTCCTGACTTTC. The encoded protein is CAWSGRGRDAGANVLTF.

By proportion, this clone is medium-sized. This chain connects TRBV9 to TRBJ2-3; 12 bases agree with TRBD2. Germline V gene sequence: CDR1 SGDLS, CDR2 YYNGEE. The V gene end was trimmed by 4 bases and the J gene end by 0 bases; junction bases not matched to a gene: 9. CDR3 size: 18 residues. In DNA, the CDR3 is TGTGCCAGCAGCCGAGGACTAGCGGGGAGTGCTAGCACAGATACGCAGTATTTT. Protein product: CASSRGLAGSASTDTQYF. Full variable domain (outside the CDR3, taken from reference TRBV9 and TRBJ2-3): DSGVTQTPKHLITATGQRVTLRCSPRSGDLSVYWYQQSLDQGLQFLIQYYNGEERAKGNILERFSAQQFPDLHSELNLSSLELGDSALYFCASSRGLAGSASTDTQYFGPGTRLTVL.

This clone was seen once. The chain uses TRBV19 and TRBJ1-2; 10 nucleotides match TRBD1. V shed 8 bases, J shed 10 bases, and the junction held 19 bases outside the gene matches. Germline CDR1 LNHDA, CDR2 SQIVND (reference sequence). This CDR3 is 16 amino acids long. DNA for the CDR3: TGTGCCAGTGGACTTGGACAGGGGGAAACGAGTAGAGACTACACCTTC. Its protein product is CASGLGQGETSRDYTF.